This is a list of T cell receptor beta chains from one sample in a study of blood T cell repertoires in COVID-19. Sequencing used immunoSEQ multiplex PCR; TCRdb keeps in-frame clones, though not all of them. The data show 250,000 or so clones, more than 70% seen once. The sequencing sample was made of peripheral blood. Receptors were obtained from a man older than 75 with acute or convalescent COVID-19. Both conserved end residues are part of each CDR3.

V | CDR3
TRBV7-7 | CASSFAGGSGANVLTF
TRBV19 | CASSIQDSPLHF
TRBV25-1 | CASSELSYGYTF
TRBV11-2 | CASSLVRFAVGGNTEAFF
TRBV6-5 | CASSSAGYSEPQHF
TRBV28 | CASTPGWRQPQHF
TRBV11-3 | CASSSNFNSPLHF
TRBV28 | CASSLNIPGDTDTQYF
TRBV28 | CASSGQGNSPLHF
TRBV7-8 | CASSSEGDRYSNQPQHF
TRBV11-1 | CASSLDTGRETEAFF
TRBV19 | CATATGTGSFLSGAGDFYNEQFF
TRBV19 | CASSISGTGGNQPQHF
TRBV2 | CASYSQPNTEAFF
TRBV4-1 | CASSSGTGEETQYF
TRBV2 | CASSGRTGERNIQYF